What follows are 26 T cell receptor beta chains derived from one specimen sequenced in a study of cytomegalovirus exposure and HLA in healthy donors. The PCR made use of 60 Vbeta and 13 Jbeta primers. Sequenced by immunoSEQ multiplex PCR; TCRdb stores in-frame clones only, minus some. Found here are under 200,000 clones, roughly 82% of them singletons; the top ten hold 0.5%. The source material was PBMCs. The receptors were sampled from a woman aged 50 to 60 in good health and CMV-seronegative.

The CDR3 DNA reads as TGTGCCAGCAGCTTCCGGGATGGCTCCTACAATGAGCAGTTCTTC. Its protein product is CASSFRDGSYNEQFF. The chain couples TRBV7-8 to TRBJ2-1; a possible D gene is TRBD2 (5 bases). From germline, CDR1 is SGHVS and CDR2 FQNEAQ. V was clipped by 3 bases and J by 0 bases, with 9 bases between them. The CDR3 covers 15 residues.

The rearrangement joins TRBV10-3 to TRBJ1-2; 9 bases fit TRBD1. The CDR3 sequence is 16 residues long. The junction had 15 bases not matched to a gene; V was cut back by 5 bases and J by 8 bases. The germline V gene encodes CDR1 ENHRY and CDR2 SYGVKD. The CDR3 loop reads CAISRIPPGQGGGYTF. DNA for the CDR3: TGTGCCATCAGTCGGATACCGCCGGGACAGGGAGGGGGCTACACCTTC.

The V and J genes are TRBV7-2 and TRBJ2-7, with 9 bases fitting TRBD2. The germline CDR1 and CDR2 sequences are SGHTA and FQGNSA. This CDR3 region has 15 residues. V trimming: 7 bases; J trimming: 3 bases; junction bases outside the gene matches: 10. CDR3: CASTPSGTSFYEQYF. In nucleotides, the CDR3 is TGTGCCAGCACTCCATCGGGGACTAGCTTCTACGAGCAGTACTTC.

This chain connects TRBV18 to TRBJ2-2, with D tentatively TRBD1 (6 bases). CDR3 length: 15 residues. The germline gives CDR1 KGHSH, CDR2 LQKENI. Trimming removed 5 bases from V and 3 bases from J, with 13 bases in between. The CDR3 DNA reads TGTGCCAGCTCAATACAGGGCTCGGACACCGGGGAGCTGTTTTTT. Translation gives CASSIQGSDTGELFF. Full variable domain (missing parts from reference TRBV18 and TRBJ2-2): NAGVMQNPRHLVRRRGQEARLRCSPMKGHSHVYWYRQLPEEGLKFMVYLQKENIIDESGMPKERFSAEFPKEGPSILRIQQVVRGDSAAYFCASSIQGSDTGELFFGEGSRLTVL.

The chain employs TRBV7-9 and TRBJ1-4, with D perhaps matching TRBD1 (6 bases). Trimming removed 1 base at V and 7 bases at J, with 13 bases between. This CDR3 has 15 residues. Per the germline V gene, CDR1 is SEHNR and CDR2 is FQNEAQ (reference sequence). The chain's CDR3 is CASSLGGPGGEKLFF. In DNA form, the CDR3 reads TGTGCCAGCAGCTTAGGGGGGCCCGGCGGTGAAAAACTGTTTTTT.

This chain connects TRBV5-1 to TRBJ2-1; tentative D call: TRBD2 (6 bases). Trimming took 2 bases from V and 0 from J, leaving 12 bases between them. Germline lookup yields CDR1 SGHRS and CDR2 YFSETQ. This CDR3 comprises 16 residues. For the CDR3, the DNA is TGCGCCAGCAGCTTTAGCGGTTTTAGCTCCTACAATGAGCAGTTCTTC. It codes for CASSFSGFSSYNEQFF.

This chain connects TRBV5-1 to TRBJ2-5, with 8 bases lining up with TRBD2. The germline CDR1 and CDR2 sequences are SGHRS and YFSETQ. V shed 0 bases and J 5 bases; nucleotides not matched to a gene: 6. The CDR3 extends over 15 amino acids. DNA for the CDR3: TGCGCCAGCAGCTTGGTTCCGGGGGGGCTGGAGACCCAGTACTTC. This translates into CASSLVPGGLETQYF.

The chain employs TRBV6-6 and TRBJ2-7, with 8 bases that match TRBD2. The CDR3 runs to 14 residues. V lost 7 bases and J lost 4; bases outside the gene matches: 9. The V gene's germline CDR1 is MNHNY and CDR2 SVGAGI (reference sequence). The CDR3 reads CASTHTSGTYEQYF. The DNA of the CDR3 is TGTGCCAGCACTCACACTAGCGGAACATACGAGCAGTACTTC.

This chain connects TRBV4-3 to TRBJ1-2; D ambiguous. CDR1 and CDR2 (germline): LGHNA, YSLEER. Trimming removed 0 bases at V and 0 bases at J, with 8 bases between. The CDR3 covers 15 residues. The CDR3: CASSQDQQPNYGYTF. The CDR3 DNA follows: TGCGCCAGCAGCCAAGATCAACAGCCTAACTATGGCTACACCTTC.

The chain links TRBV5-1 to TRBJ2-7; 8 bases agree with TRBD1. CDR1 is SGHRS and CDR2 is YFSETQ in the germline V gene. There are 15 residues in the CDR3. With V trimmed by 4 bases and J by 3 bases, 9 bases remained unmatched. CDR3 coding DNA: TGCGCCAGCAGCGGAGGTTTTACAGGGGGCTACGAGCAGTACTTC. The encoded protein is CASSGGFTGGYEQYF. The full variable domain, with the rest looked up from reference TRBV5-1 and TRBJ2-7, is KAGVTQTPRYLIKTRGQQVTLSCSPISGHRSVSWYQQTPGQGLQFLFEYFSETQRNKGNFPGRFSGRQFSNSRSEMNVSTLELGDSALYLCASSGGFTGGYEQYFGPGTRLTVT.

V usage is TRBV14 and J usage is TRBJ1-3; TRBD1 might be the D (5 bases). The V gene's germline CDR1 is SGHDN and CDR2 FVKESK. This CDR3 has 16 amino acids. V was pared by 3 bases and J by 3 bases, with 15 bases between. The DNA of the CDR3 is TGTGCCAGCAGCCACCGCGGGGGGGAACGTGGAAACACCATATATTTT. It yields the protein CASSHRGGERGNTIYF.

The CDR3 nucleotides read TGTGCCAGCTCTCCCCTGGAGGCAGGCCCACGCGAGCAGTACTTC. This gives the protein CASSPLEAGPREQYF. V usage is TRBV6-1 and J usage is TRBJ2-7; maybe TRBD2 (5 bases). The CDR3 loop spans 15 amino acids. CDR1 is MNHNS, CDR2 SASEGT, per germline. Between the trimmed V and J ends, which lost 8 bases and 6 bases, there was a span of 23 bases.

The chain combines TRBV25-1 with TRBJ2-3; 8 positions agree with TRBD1. After removal of 3 bases from V and 4 bases from J, the junction contained 3 bases not matched to a gene. Germline V gene data show CDR1 as MGHDK and CDR2 as SYGVNS. This CDR3 is built from 14 residues. The CDR3 region is CASSDLGQADTQYF. The CDR3 nucleotides are TGTGCCAGCAGTGACCTGGGACAGGCAGATACGCAGTATTTT.

This sequence joins TRBV10-1 and TRBJ2-4; D gene ambiguous. This CDR3 is built from 13 residues. V shed 0 bases and J shed 6 bases, with 6 bases lying between them. Germline V lookup: CDR1 WNHNN, CDR2 SYGVQD (reference sequence). The CDR3 spells CASSESTVNIQYF. The CDR3 DNA sequence: TGCGCCAGCAGTGAGTCTACGGTAAACATTCAGTACTTC.

The chain employs TRBV14 and TRBJ2-1; a possible D gene is TRBD1 (5 bases). The V end lost 4 bases, the J end lost 6 bases, and 10 bases lay between the germline ends. Germline V gene data show CDR1 as SGHDN and CDR2 as FVKESK. This CDR3 comprises 13 residues. CDR3: CASSLPRGNEQFF. Written as DNA, the CDR3 is TGTGCCAGCAGCCTGCCTAGGGGCAATGAGCAGTTCTTC.

The chain joins TRBV28 to TRBJ1-1, with unresolved D. The CDR3 covers 12 residues. Trimming removed 6 bases from V and 10 bases from J, with 15 bases in between. Germline V gene lookup returns CDR1 MDHEN and CDR2 SYDVKM. CDR3 sequence (DNA): TGTGCCAGCAGCTTGCAGAGGGCTCGAGCTTTCTTT. This gives the protein CASSLQRARAFF.

This rearrangement joins TRBV5-8 to TRBJ1-5; TRBD1 aligns across 10 bases. Trimming removed 0 bases from V and 6 bases from J; junction bases left unmatched: 3. The germline V gene encodes CDR1 SGHTS and CDR2 YDEGEE. The CDR3 covers 15 residues. The CDR3 nucleotides read TGTGCCAGCAGCTTGGGGGGGGACAGGGGTCAGCCCCAGCATTTT. Its translation: CASSLGGDRGQPQHF.

The chain carries TRBV4-3 and TRBJ2-1, with 7 bases fitting TRBD1. This CDR3 spans 15 amino acids. Unmatched junction bases numbered 8, after V lost 4 bases and J lost 5 bases. CDR1 is LGHNA and CDR2 is YSLEER in the germline V gene. CDR3 sequence (DNA): TGCGCCAGCAGCCTCCTGACAGGGAACCACAATGAGCAGTTCTTC. The encoded protein is CASSLLTGNHNEQFF.

This clone has only one observation. The chain carries TRBV15 and TRBJ1-6; weak D call: TRBD1 (6 bases). Germline CDR1 and CDR2: LNHNV and YYDKDF (reference sequence). Trimming took 5 bases from V and 5 from J, leaving 13 bases between them. This CDR3 has 15 amino acids. The CDR3 is CATSERDNHNSPLHF. The DNA of the CDR3 is TGTGCCACCAGCGAACGGGACAACCATAATTCACCCCTCCACTTT.

The J gene is TRBJ1-1, the V gene TRBV9, with D perhaps TRBD1 (6 bases). Trimming shortened V by 3 bases and J by 0 bases, and 21 bases separated the two germline ends. This CDR3 has 18 residues. Germline CDR1 is SGDLS and CDR2 is YYNGEE. CDR3 bases: TGTGCCAGCAGCGCCGACCGGAACTTCCAGGGGATGAACACTGAAGCTTTCTTT. Protein product: CASSADRNFQGMNTEAFF.

The chain couples TRBV10-3 to TRBJ2-2; TRBD2 is a possible D gene (6 bases). The CDR3 is 16 amino acids. Trimming left V 3 bases short and J 2 bases short, with 13 bases between. Looked up from germline, CDR1 is ENHRY and CDR2 is SYGVKD. CDR3 in amino acids: CAISDERGTNTGELFF. In nucleotides, the CDR3 is TGTGCCATCAGTGACGAACGGGGGACCAACACCGGGGAGCTGTTTTTT.

The chain carries TRBV5-1 and TRBJ1-1; D perhaps matches TRBD1 (5 bases). V shed 4 bases and J shed 4 bases, with 14 bases lying between them. Germline assignment: CDR1 SGHRS and CDR2 YFSETQ. The CDR3 loop spans 14 amino acids. CDR3 sequence reads: CASSRGLGATEAFF. CDR3 sequence (DNA): TGCGCCAGCAGCCGGGGGTTAGGGGCCACTGAAGCTTTCTTT.

This clone has just a few counts. The chain has TRBV5-1 and TRBJ2-1; weak D call: TRBD1 (5 bases). CDR1 is SGHRS, CDR2 YFSETQ, per germline. This CDR3 spans 15 amino acids. Between the trimmed V and J ends, which lost 0 bases and 7 bases, there was a span of 14 bases. CDR3 nucleotides: TGCGCCAGCAGCTTGGTTGTGGACATTCCTAATGAGCAGTTCTTC. Its protein is CASSLVVDIPNEQFF.

This clone was seen a handful of times. V is TRBV5-1 and J is TRBJ2-7; 7 bases are a match to TRBD2. Germline CDR1 and CDR2: SGHRS and YFSETQ. The length of the CDR3 is 16 residues. J gave up 3 bases and V 3 bases, and 12 bases lay outside the gene matches. CDR3 sequence: CASSSGLGTTHYEQYF. CDR3 DNA sequence: TGCGCCAGCAGCTCGGGACTCGGGACTACCCACTACGAGCAGTACTTC.

A single count supports this clone. The chain carries TRBV11-1 and TRBJ2-1; 7 bases align to TRBD1. The CDR3 is made up of 14 amino acids. V lost 7 bases to trimming and J lost 0 bases; unmatched junction nucleotides: 3. Germline V gives CDR1 SGHAT, CDR2 FQDESV (reference sequence). CDR3 bases: TGTGCCAGCACGGGACAGAGCTCCTACAATGAGCAGTTCTTC. It encodes CASTGQSSYNEQFF.

The rearrangement links TRBV27 to TRBJ2-3, with 8 bases that match TRBD1. V lost 3 bases, J lost 6 bases, and 11 bases stayed unmatched. Germline assignment: CDR1 MNHEY and CDR2 SMNVEV (reference sequence). The CDR3 is 16 amino acids. CDR3 bases: TGTGCCAGCAGTTTGGGCCAGGGGGCTGGTGTGGATACGCAGTATTTT. This encodes CASSLGQGAGVDTQYF.